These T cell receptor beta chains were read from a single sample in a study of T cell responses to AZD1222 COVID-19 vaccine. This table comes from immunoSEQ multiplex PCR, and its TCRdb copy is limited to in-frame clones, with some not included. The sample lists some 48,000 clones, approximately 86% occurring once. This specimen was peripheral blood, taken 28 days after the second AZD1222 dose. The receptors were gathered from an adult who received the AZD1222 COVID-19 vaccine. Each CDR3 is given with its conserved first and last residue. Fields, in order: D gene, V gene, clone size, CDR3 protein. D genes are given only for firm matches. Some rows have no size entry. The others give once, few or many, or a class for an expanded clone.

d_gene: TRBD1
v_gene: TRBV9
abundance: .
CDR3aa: CASSAPGQGAYTQYF

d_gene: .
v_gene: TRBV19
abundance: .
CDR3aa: CASSMGQSYEQYF

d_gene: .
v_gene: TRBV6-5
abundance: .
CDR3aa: CASRPTPTGELFF

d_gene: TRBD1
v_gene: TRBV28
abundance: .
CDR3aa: CASSNPRDRLTDTQYF

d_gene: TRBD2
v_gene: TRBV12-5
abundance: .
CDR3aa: CASGFVLASTDTQYF

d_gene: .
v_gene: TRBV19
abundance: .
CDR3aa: CASSIWGGYEQYF

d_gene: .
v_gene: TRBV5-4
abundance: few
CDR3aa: CASSSPDSSYEQYF

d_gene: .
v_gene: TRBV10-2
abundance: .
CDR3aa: CASRDSSGANVLTF

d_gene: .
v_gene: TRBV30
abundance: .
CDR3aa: CAWSTGDATQPQHF

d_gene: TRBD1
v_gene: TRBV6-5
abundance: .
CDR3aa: CASSFTTGGDQPQHF

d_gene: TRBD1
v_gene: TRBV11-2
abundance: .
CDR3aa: CASSRDRVYYGYTF

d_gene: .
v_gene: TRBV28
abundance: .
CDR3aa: CASSRTQSGANEKLFF

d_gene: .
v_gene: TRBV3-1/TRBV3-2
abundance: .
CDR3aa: CASSQDRGVRDTIYF

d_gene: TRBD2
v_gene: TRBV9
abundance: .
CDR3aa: CASSVGPGGTPGGEQYF

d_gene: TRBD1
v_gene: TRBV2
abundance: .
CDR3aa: CASKLTGEETQYF

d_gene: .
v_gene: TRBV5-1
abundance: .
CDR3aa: CASSLMGNEQYF

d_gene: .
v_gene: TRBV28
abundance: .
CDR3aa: CASRERGGNYGYTF

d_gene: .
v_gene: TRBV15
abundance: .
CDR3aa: CATSRDPASDTGELFF

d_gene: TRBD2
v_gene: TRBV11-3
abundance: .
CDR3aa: CASSLGGTNVAEQFF